Listed below are T cell receptor beta chains from one sample, sequenced in a study of spatial heterogeneity in lung cancer. TCRdb ran MiXCR on the 5' RACE reads and lists one entry per CDR3 protein. The sample contains 11,000 to 15,000 distinct CDR3 sequences, 10% to 13% of which appear only once. The starting material was PBMCs, obtained at surgery. Every receptor here comes from a female donor with early-stage non-small cell lung cancer. The CDR3 runs from the conserved cysteine through the conserved F or W. The D gene is left open where the match is weak. Expanded clones get a size class; other rows say once, few or many, or leave the size out.

D gene,J gene,clone size,V gene,CDR3 protein,CDR3 DNA
NA,TRBJ2-3,NA,TRBV11-2,CASSLMLAADTQYF,TGTGCCAGCAGCTTAATGCTGGCGGCAGATACGCAGTATTTT
NA,TRBJ2-7,few,TRBV28,CASSLWTTPGRIYEQYF,TGTGCCAGCAGTTTATGGACGACACCGGGACGGATCTACGAGCAGTACTTC
TRBD1,TRBJ2-7,many,TRBV12-3/TRBV12-4,CASSYSWTGNYEQYF,TGTGCCAGCAGCTATTCGTGGACAGGGAACTACGAGCAGTACTTC
NA,TRBJ1-2,NA,TRBV10-3,CAISPREEYGYTF,TGTGCCATCAGCCCCAGGGAGGAGTATGGCTACACCTTC
NA,TRBJ2-5,medium-sized,TRBV19,CASRSQETQYF,TGTGCCAGTAGGTCACAAGAGACCCAGTACTTC
NA,TRBJ2-7,many,TRBV5-1,CASSLVQRGAYEQYF,TGCGCCAGCAGCTTGGTCCAAAGGGGCGCCTACGAGCAGTACTTC
NA,TRBJ2-5,many,TRBV7-9,CASSLGWGYGGLQETQYF,TGTGCCAGCAGCTTGGGTTGGGGCTATGGGGGCCTGCAAGAGACCCAGTACTTC
TRBD1,TRBJ2-7,few,TRBV15,CATSSVGTGREQYF,TGTGCCACCAGCAGTGTAGGGACAGGGAGAGAGCAGTACTTC
NA,TRBJ2-7,many,TRBV10-3,CAISESNSYEQYF,TGTGCCATCAGTGAGTCAAACAGCTACGAGCAGTACTTC
TRBD1,TRBJ1-4,NA,TRBV23-1,CASSHWTGDQLMKKLFF,TGCGCCAGCAGTCACTGGACAGGGGACCAACTAATGAAAAAACTGTTTTTT
TRBD1,TRBJ2-3,many,TRBV11-2,CASSLTRGRTDTQYF,TGTGCCAGCAGCTTAACGAGGGGGCGCACAGATACGCAGTATTTT
NA,TRBJ2-7,medium-sized,TRBV10-2,CASSDQPGAYEQYF,TGCGCCAGCAGTGATCAGCCAGGGGCCTACGAGCAGTACTTC
TRBD2,TRBJ2-2,many,TRBV9,CASSVGGGPTGELFF,TGTGCCAGCAGCGTCGGGGGGGGTCCCACCGGGGAGCTGTTTTTT
NA,TRBJ2-4,many,TRBV20-1,CSARAGAKNIQYF,TGCAGTGCTAGAGCGGGAGCCAAAAACATTCAGTACTTC
NA,TRBJ2-4,many,TRBV29-1,CSVPGPNIQYF,TGCAGCGTCCCCGGACCGAACATTCAGTACTTC
NA,TRBJ2-2,NA,TRBV11-2,CASSFQGSTGELFF,TGTGCCAGCAGCTTTCAGGGTAGCACCGGGGAGCTGTTTTTT
TRBD1,TRBJ2-5,many,TRBV6-1,CASSGLTGLLETQYF,TGTGCCAGCAGTGGCTTGACAGGGTTGCTCGAGACCCAGTACTTC
NA,TRBJ2-7,many,TRBV20-1,CSATGTYEQYF,TGCAGTGCTACCGGGACCTACGAGCAGTACTTC
TRBD1,TRBJ2-3,few,TRBV2,CASSEAGFGGQGKDTQYF,TGTGCCAGCAGTGAAGCGGGGTTTGGAGGACAGGGGAAAGATACGCAGTATTTT
TRBD1,TRBJ2-7,many,TRBV7-9,CASSLPGTGVHEQYF,TGTGCCAGCAGTTTACCCGGGACAGGGGTCCACGAGCAGTACTTC
NA,TRBJ2-5,NA,TRBV2,CASRWTGKSGGETQYF,TGTGCCAGCAGATGGACGGGCAAGTCGGGCGGCGAGACCCAGTACTTC
NA,TRBJ2-5,NA,TRBV7-2,CASSLAGLGTQYF,TGTGCCAGCAGCTTAGCAGGGTTGGGGACCCAGTACTTC
NA,TRBJ2-1,few,TRBV7-6,CASSLGLDVYNEQFF,TGTGCCAGCAGCTTAGGCCTTGATGTCTACAATGAGCAGTTCTTC
TRBD1,TRBJ1-5,many,TRBV28,CASSGQGYQPQHF,TGTGCCAGCAGTGGACAGGGCTATCAGCCCCAGCATTTT
TRBD2,TRBJ2-5,NA,TRBV24-1,CATSPPSGGQETQYF,TGTGCCACCAGTCCACCCTCCGGGGGGCAAGAGACCCAGTACTTC